One and the same sample provided the 24 T cell receptor beta chains below, sequenced in a study of blood T cell repertoires in COVID-19. TCRdb's table, derived via immunoSEQ multiplex PCR, lists solely in-frame clones and lacks some. The sample yields around 230,000 clones, 80% to 90% seen once. Source material: peripheral blood. These receptors all stem from a woman aged 40 to 49 with active or convalescent COVID-19.

This clone was observed a few times. The V call is TRBV3-1 (or the pseudogene TRBV3-2), the J call TRBJ1-5; D is ambiguous. The V gene lost 4 bases and the J gene lost 4 bases, with 11 bases spanning the gap. Germline CDR1 reads LGHDT; CDR2 reads YNNKEL (reference sequence). This CDR3 spans 14 amino acids. CDR3: CASSPYMTNQPQHF. CDR3 bases: TGTGCCAGCAGCCCCTACATGACAAATCAGCCCCAGCATTTT.

The CDR3 DNA is TGCGCCAGCAGCTTTTTGCGGGAAGGCGAGCAGTACTTC. Translating gives CASSFLREGEQYF. This chain uses TRBV5-1 with TRBJ2-7, with D perhaps matching TRBD2 (6 bases). Germline values: CDR1 SGHRS, CDR2 YFSETQ. V was pared by 2 bases and J by 6 bases, with 12 bases between. This CDR3 region has 13 residues. Full variable domain (missing parts from reference TRBV5-1 and TRBJ2-7): KAGVTQTPRYLIKTRGQQVTLSCSPISGHRSVSWYQQTPGQGLQFLFEYFSETQRNKGNFPGRFSGRQFSNSRSEMNVSTLELGDSALYLCASSFLREGEQYFGPGTRLTVT.

The rearrangement links TRBV28 to TRBJ2-7; D is ambiguous. V was cut by 2 bases and J by 5 bases, with 13 bases left in between. CDR1 is MDHEN, CDR2 SYDVKM, per germline. The CDR3 totals 14 residues. Written as DNA, the CDR3 is TGTGCCAGCAGTTTACTCTCCCGCGCCAACGAGCAGTACTTC. This sequence encodes CASSLLSRANEQYF.

The rearrangement links TRBV2 to TRBJ1-1; no reliable D call. The CDR3 is 13 amino acids. Germline lookup yields CDR1 SNHLY and CDR2 FYNNEI. Trimming pared 4 bases from V and 1 base from J, leaving 7 bases between. The CDR3 nucleotides are TGTGCCAGCAGTGCCTCTCCGAACACTGAAGCTTTCTTT. It encodes CASSASPNTEAFF.

The chain joins TRBV2 to TRBJ1-2, with 8 bases matching TRBD1. CDR3 size: 15 residues. The J segment lost 4 bases and the V segment lost 4 bases, leaving 8 bases of the junction unmatched. CDR1 is SNHLY, CDR2 FYNNEI, per germline. CDR3 residues: CASSVAGGEVYGYTF. The CDR3, as DNA: TGTGCCAGCAGTGTGGCAGGGGGCGAAGTCTATGGCTACACCTTC.

The chain links TRBV7-2 to TRBJ2-2; TRBD2 might be the D (6 bases). The CDR3 has 16 residues. The V gene lost 3 bases and the J gene lost 2 bases, with 13 bases spanning the gap. Germline CDR1 and CDR2: SGHTA and FQGNSA. The CDR3 here is CASSFFTGVNTGELFF. The CDR3 DNA follows: TGTGCCAGCAGCTTTTTTACGGGGGTAAACACCGGGGAGCTGTTTTTT. Combining the CDR3 with reference TRBV7-2 and TRBJ2-2 gives the whole variable domain GAGVSQSPSNKVTEKGKDVELRCDPISGHTALYWYRQSLGQGLEFLIYFQGNSAPDKSGLPSDRFSAERTGGSVSTLTIQRTQQEDSAVYLCASSFFTGVNTGELFFGEGSRLTVL.

This sequence joins TRBV5-1 and TRBJ1-2; TRBD1 matches 8 bases. The junction had 11 bases not matched to a gene; V was cut back by 2 bases and J by 8 bases. The CDR3 totals 15 residues. CDR1 is SGHRS and CDR2 is YFSETQ in the germline V gene. Here the CDR3 reads CASSLNSGGQEGYTF. The CDR3 DNA follows: TGCGCCAGCAGCTTAAATTCAGGGGGACAGGAAGGCTACACCTTC.

This clone was recorded a few times. The chain has TRBV2 and TRBJ2-6; 7 bases are a match to TRBD1. Trimming cost V 6 bases and J 0 bases; bases outside gene matches: 2. Germline V gives CDR1 SNHLY, CDR2 FYNNEI. The CDR3 runs 15 residues. The DNA for the CDR3 is TGTGCCAGCAGCGCAGGGGGCTCTGGGGCCAACGTCCTGACTTTC. This encodes CASSAGGSGANVLTF. The variable domain in full, with the rest retrieved from reference TRBV2 and TRBJ2-6, is EPEVTQTPSHQVTQMGQEVILRCVPISNHLYFYWYRQILGQKVEFLVSFYNNEISEKSEIFDDQFSVERPDGSNFTLKIRSTKLEDSAMYFCASSAGGSGANVLTFGAGSRLTVL.

The chain links TRBV5-1 to TRBJ2-5, with 9 bases identical to TRBD2. This CDR3 spans 16 amino acids. The V gene's germline CDR1 is SGHRS and CDR2 YFSETQ. V lost 1 base, J lost 1 base, and 5 bases stayed unmatched. The CDR3 sequence: CASSLLLAGTQETQYF. Written as DNA, the CDR3 is TGCGCCAGCAGCTTGCTTCTAGCGGGGACCCAAGAGACCCAGTACTTC.

The chain joins TRBV5-4 to TRBJ2-7, with TRBD1 matching 8 bases. J gave up 2 bases and V 4 bases, and 5 bases lay outside the gene matches. Germline CDR1 is SGHNT and CDR2 is YYREEE (reference sequence). The CDR3 spans 14 residues. CDR3 loop: CASSPRQGPYEQYF. The CDR3 DNA follows: TGTGCCAGCAGCCCGCGACAGGGGCCCTACGAGCAGTACTTC.

The V and J genes are TRBV28 and TRBJ1-3; 7 bases are shared with TRBD1. With 8 bases clipped from V and 0 bases from J, the junction kept 16 bases outside the gene matches. This CDR3 contains 18 residues. CDR1 is MDHEN, CDR2 SYDVKM, per germline. The DNA of the CDR3 is TGTGCCAGCTACACAAATATACAGGGGAAGGACTCTGGAAACACCATATATTTT. Encoded protein: CASYTNIQGKDSGNTIYF.

J is TRBJ2-3 and V is TRBV9; a weak D match, TRBD2 (5 bases). V lost 0 bases and J 0 bases, leaving 14 bases between the germline ends. The CDR3 extends over 17 amino acids. Germline CDR1 reads SGDLS; CDR2 reads YYNGEE. CDR3 amino acids: CASSVELGRASTDTQYF. The DNA for the CDR3 is TGTGCCAGCAGCGTAGAATTGGGGAGAGCTAGCACAGATACGCAGTATTTT.

The J gene is TRBJ2-7, the V gene TRBV19; 8 nucleotides line up with TRBD1. After removal of 2 bases from V and 3 bases from J, the junction contained 9 bases not matched to a gene. From germline, CDR1 is LNHDA and CDR2 SQIVND (reference sequence). The CDR3 totals 16 residues. The CDR3 here is CASSIRPGQGVYEQYF. CDR3 DNA sequence: TGTGCCAGTAGTATAAGACCCGGACAGGGAGTCTACGAGCAGTACTTC.

The chain has TRBV4-1 and TRBJ2-7, with D tentatively TRBD2 (6 bases). Germline lookup yields CDR1 MGHRA and CDR2 YSYEKL. This CDR3 region has 15 residues. Trimming left V 3 bases short and J 3 bases short, with 15 bases between. The CDR3 region is CASSHGGLAYYEQYF. The CDR3 DNA is TGCGCCAGCAGCCACGGAGGGCTAGCGTACTACGAGCAGTACTTC.

This clone was seen repeatedly, ten times or more. The V and J genes are TRBV11-3 and TRBJ2-4; possible D gene TRBD2, 7 bases. Germline V gives CDR1 SGHNT, CDR2 YENEEA. Trimming left V 2 bases short and J 6 bases short, with 14 bases between. CDR3 length: 15 amino acids. CDR3 bases: TGTGCCAGCAGCTTAACGCGGGGGCCGGGAAACATTCAGTACTTC. It translates to CASSLTRGPGNIQYF.

The chain joins TRBV2 to TRBJ1-4; the D gene is possibly TRBD1 (6 bases). V lost 5 bases and J lost 0, with 10 bases in between. CDR1 is SNHLY and CDR2 is FYNNEI in the germline V gene. This CDR3 comprises 15 residues. CDR3 region: CASSPGEATNEKLFF. Written as DNA, the CDR3 is TGTGCCAGCAGTCCAGGGGAAGCAACTAATGAAAAACTGTTTTTT.

J is TRBJ1-6 and V is TRBV7-9; D is uncertain. Germline V gives CDR1 SEHNR, CDR2 FQNEAQ (reference sequence). There are 14 residues in the CDR3. V lost 3 bases and J 5 bases, leaving 8 bases between the germline ends. The chain's CDR3 is CASSFHINNSPLHF. CDR3 sequence (DNA): TGTGCCAGCAGCTTTCACATAAATAATTCACCCCTCCACTTT.

V gene TRBV6-6 combines with J gene TRBJ1-2, with D perhaps matching TRBD1 (6 bases). The CDR3 is 13 residues long. V lost 5 bases, J lost 8 bases, and 15 bases lay in between. From germline, CDR1 is MNHNY and CDR2 SVGAGI (reference sequence). The CDR3 nucleotides are TGTGCCAGCAGTGCAGAGGGGGTGAGGGGCTACACCTTC. Residues: CASSAEGVRGYTF.

This rearrangement joins TRBV9 to TRBJ2-5; TRBD2 matches 14 bases. V shed 0 bases and J 2 bases; nucleotides not matched to a gene: 3. The CDR3 spans 17 residues. In germline, CDR1 is SGDLS, CDR2 YYNGEE. CDR3 sequence (DNA): TGTGCCAGCAGCGTAGGACTAGCGGGGGGGAAGCAAGAGACCCAGTACTTC. Translated: CASSVGLAGGKQETQYF. Full variable domain (rest looked up from reference TRBV9 and TRBJ2-5): DSGVTQTPKHLITATGQRVTLRCSPRSGDLSVYWYQQSLDQGLQFLIQYYNGEERAKGNILERFSAQQFPDLHSELNLSSLELGDSALYFCASSVGLAGGKQETQYFGPGTRLLVL.

The V and J genes are TRBV5-1 and TRBJ1-3; no firm D call. The CDR3 extends over 15 amino acids. Germline loops: CDR1 SGHRS, CDR2 YFSETQ. The V gene lost 0 bases and the J gene lost 2 bases, with 9 bases spanning the gap. The CDR3 region has the DNA TGCGCCAGCAGCTTGGCCTTAGTAACTGGAAACACCATATATTTT. Translated: CASSLALVTGNTIYF.

V is TRBV5-1 and J is TRBJ2-7, with D perhaps TRBD1 (6 bases). Trimming removed 3 bases from V and 2 bases from J, with 21 bases in between. The CDR3 is 17 amino acids. Germline lookup yields CDR1 SGHRS and CDR2 YFSETQ. The chain's CDR3 is CASSSKYDRSLAYEQYF. The CDR3 DNA sequence: TGCGCCAGCAGCTCGAAATACGACAGGTCTCTCGCCTACGAGCAGTACTTC.

In this sample, this clone turned up once. The rearrangement uses TRBV7-2 and TRBJ2-7; 8 positions agree with TRBD1. V shed 1 base, J shed 2 bases, and the junction held 1 base outside the gene matches. Germline V gene sequence: CDR1 SGHTA, CDR2 FQGNSA. The CDR3 consists of 14 residues. The CDR3 DNA reads as TGTGCCAGCAGCTTAGGGACAGGGACCTACGAGCAGTACTTC. The encoded protein is CASSLGTGTYEQYF. Looking up the rest from reference TRBV7-2 and TRBJ2-7 gives the full variable domain: GAGVSQSPSNKVTEKGKDVELRCDPISGHTALYWYRQSLGQGLEFLIYFQGNSAPDKSGLPSDRFSAERTGGSVSTLTIQRTQQEDSAVYLCASSLGTGTYEQYFGPGTRLTVT.

The chain combines TRBV23-1 with TRBJ1-5; TRBD1 might be the D (5 bases). TRBV23-1 is recorded as an ORF, its role being uncertain. Trimming left V 2 bases short and J 3 bases short, with 11 bases between. The CDR3 runs 15 residues. The CDR3 DNA sequence: TGCGCCAGCAGTCAAGGGGGGTTCTACAATCAGCCCCAGCATTTT. It translates to CASSQGGFYNQPQHF.

Only one count was recorded for this clone. J is TRBJ1-5 and V is TRBV25-1, with unresolved D. Germline lookup yields CDR1 MGHDK and CDR2 SYGVNS. The CDR3 has 15 amino acids. V was clipped by 1 base and J by 3 bases, with 10 bases between them. The CDR3 DNA reads TGTGCCAGCAGTGAATGGGGAGGGCACAATCAGCCCCAGCATTTT. This gives the protein CASSEWGGHNQPQHF.